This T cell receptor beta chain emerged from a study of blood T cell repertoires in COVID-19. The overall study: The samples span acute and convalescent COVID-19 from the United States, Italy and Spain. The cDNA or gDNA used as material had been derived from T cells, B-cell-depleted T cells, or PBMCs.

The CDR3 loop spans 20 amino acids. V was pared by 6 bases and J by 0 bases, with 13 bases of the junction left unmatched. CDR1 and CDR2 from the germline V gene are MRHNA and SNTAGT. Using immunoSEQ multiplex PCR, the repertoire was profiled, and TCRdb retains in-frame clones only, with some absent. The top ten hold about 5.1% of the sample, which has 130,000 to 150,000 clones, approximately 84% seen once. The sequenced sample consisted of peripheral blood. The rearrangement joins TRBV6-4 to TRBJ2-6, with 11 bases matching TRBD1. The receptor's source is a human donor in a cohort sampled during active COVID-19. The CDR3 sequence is CASRIIITGTGGSGANVLTF. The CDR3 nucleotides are TGTGCCAGCAGGATAATCATAACCGGGACAGGGGGCTCTGGGGCCAACGTCCTGACTTTC.